Below, 14 T cell receptor beta chains from the same sample are listed, as sequenced in a study of CXCR3-negative and CXCR3-positive naive CD8 T cells (dated by TCRdb to between 2018 and 2021). Instrument used: NextSeq 550. The Human TCR Profiling Kit (MiLaboratory) was used to make UMI-labeled 5' RACE TRB cDNA libraries. The reads underwent TCRdb reprocessing, giving one record for each CDR3 protein sequence and no DNA. The sample's table lists a count of 6,000 to 8,500 distinct CDR3 sequences. The ten largest clones add up to less than 1.3% of the sample. The specimen sequenced was naive CXCR3- CD8+ T cells from blood. The meaning of the sample's cell subset or site label: CD45RO-CCR7+CD27+CD95- naive CD8+ T cells lacking CXCR3 (TNR3-). All receptors derive from a human donor in good health. Some clones in this sample may be carry-over from other donors' samples.

Measured by frequency, this clonotype is medium-sized. The chain joins TRBV7-8 to TRBJ2-5; TCRdb returns TRBD2, unconfirmable since there is no DNA. Per germline, CDR1 SGHVS and CDR2 FQNEAQ. There are 14 residues in the CDR3. CDR3: CASSSNYRAETQYF.

V and J are TRBV6-6 and TRBJ2-2. CDR1 is MNHNY and CDR2 is SVGAGI in the germline V gene (reference sequence). CDR3 length equals 12 residues. CDR3: CASTFLGRELFF.

The gene calls are TRBV7-9 and TRBJ2-1; TCRdb returns TRBD2, unconfirmable since there is no DNA. Germline CDR1 and CDR2: SEHNR and FQNEAQ (reference sequence). The CDR3 is made up of 17 amino acids. The CDR3 sequence: CASSGWERDSSYNEQFF.

V and J are TRBV19 and TRBJ1-2; the D call from TCRdb, TRBD1, cannot be confirmed without DNA. The CDR3 spans 14 residues. Germline assignment: CDR1 LNHDA and CDR2 SQIVND (reference sequence). The CDR3 protein is CASSEGQCLWRYTF.

The rearrangement links TRBV11-2 to TRBJ2-7; absent DNA, TCRdb's TRBD1 call cannot be checked. The germline gives CDR1 SGHAT, CDR2 FQNNGV. The CDR3 is 13 amino acids. The CDR3 spells CASSPPGGYEQYF.

The CDR3 region is CASSFSGESDEQFF. V usage is TRBV6-5 and J usage is TRBJ2-1; TCRdb calls TRBD2, which cannot be checked without DNA. Per the germline V gene, CDR1 is MNHEY and CDR2 is SVGAGI. The CDR3 runs to 14 residues.

This clonotype is identified as medium-sized from frequency. The CDR3 is CASSLAPDRGKSEQYF. The chain has TRBV7-8 and TRBJ2-7; TCRdb returns TRBD1, unconfirmable since there is no DNA. Germline V gene lookup returns CDR1 SGHVS and CDR2 FQNEAQ. CDR3 length: 16 amino acids. The full variable domain, its missing parts supplied by reference TRBV7-8 and TRBJ2-7, is GAGVSQSPRYKVAKRGQDVALRCDPISGHVSLFWYQQALGQGPEFLTYFQNEAQLDKSGLPSDRFFAERPEGSVSTLKIQRTQQEDSAVYLCASSLAPDRGKSEQYFGPGTRLTVT.

The chain combines TRBV20-1 with TRBJ2-2; TCRdb selects TRBD2, and the lack of DNA leaves this call unchecked. Germline CDR1 and CDR2: DFQATT and SNEGSKA (reference sequence). The CDR3 consists of 17 residues. The chain's CDR3 is CSARDLAGGPETGELFF.

The V and J genes are TRBV15 and TRBJ1-2; checking the TCRdb D call of TRBD1 is not possible without DNA. Germline V gene data show CDR1 as LNHNV and CDR2 as YYDKDF (reference sequence). The CDR3 totals 14 residues. CDR3: CATSRVGQGHGYTF. The variable domain in full, with the rest retrieved from reference TRBV15 and TRBJ1-2, is DAMVIQNPRYQVTQFGKPVTLSCSQTLNHNVMYWYQQKSSQAPKLLFHYYDKDFNNEADTPDNFQSRRPNTSFCFLDIRSPGLGDTAMYLCATSRVGQGHGYTFGSGTRLTVV.

The V and J genes are TRBV4-1 and TRBJ2-3. Germline V gene lookup returns CDR1 MGHRA and CDR2 YSYEKL. The CDR3 consists of 13 residues. The CDR3 region is CASSQGITDTQYF.

This clonotype is classed as medium-sized by frequency. The rearrangement links TRBV5-1 to TRBJ2-7; the D call of TRBD2 rests on TCRdb alone, since no DNA is present to check it. CDR1 is SGHRS and CDR2 is YFSETQ in the germline V gene. The CDR3 is 14 residues long. CDR3 protein: CASSSSGGGYEQYF.

V usage is TRBV2 and J usage is TRBJ2-2; TCRdb lists TRBD2, though no DNA is available to test this call. Germline values: CDR1 SNHLY, CDR2 FYNNEI. This CDR3 region has 15 residues. Here the CDR3 reads CARTSGTINTGELFF. Full variable domain (missing parts from reference TRBV2 and TRBJ2-2): EPEVTQTPSHQVTQMGQEVILRCVPISNHLYFYWYRQILGQKVEFLVSFYNNEISEKSEIFDDQFSVERPDGSNFTLKIRSTKLEDSAMYFCARTSGTINTGELFFGEGSRLTVL.

The V and J genes are TRBV5-6 and TRBJ2-7; as DNA is missing, the TRBD1 call by TCRdb cannot be tested. The CDR3 has 14 amino acids. Germline V gene data show CDR1 as SGHDT and CDR2 as YYEEEE. CDR3 in amino acids: CASSHISGAGEQYF.

This clonotype counts as medium-sized (0.01 to 0.1%) by frequency. This chain connects TRBV3-1 to TRBJ2-7. Germline CDR1 reads LGHDT; CDR2 reads YNNKEL (reference sequence). The CDR3 loop spans 14 amino acids. The CDR3 sequence is CASSLGTDSYEQYF.